This TCR beta chain was obtained from a study of vaccination effects on CD4 cells after COVID-19. The study's findings and limits: Sampling in the study covered few convalescent patients and included no early post-infection timepoints.

The method was immunoSEQ multiplex PCR; TCRdb's version includes in-frame clones alone and lacks a portion of them. The sample lists roughly 60,000 clones, approximately 78% occurring once. Points on this clone: Its antigen is not known.

Researchers isolated CD4+ T cells once approximately eleven days of culture had elapsed. CDR1 is KGHSH, CDR2 LQKENI, per germline. Trimming took 4 bases from V and 4 from J, leaving 13 bases between them. The CDR3 is 14 amino acids. The V and J genes are TRBV18 and TRBJ2-5; D is uncertain. The sequence was obtained from a human donor who had a prior SARS-CoV-2 infection. The source was CD4+ T cells from PBMCs cultured without peptide, collected before COVID-19 vaccination. Here the CDR3 DNA reads TGTGCCAGCTCACAGATTGCTGGGTCAGAGACCCAGTACTTC. It yields the protein CASSQIAGSETQYF.